One and the same sample provided the 29 T cell receptor beta chains below, sequenced in a study of T cell responses to AZD1222 COVID-19 vaccine. This table comes from immunoSEQ multiplex PCR, and its TCRdb copy is limited to in-frame clones, with some not included. The table shows some 140,000 clones, with 88% occurring only once. Sequencing was performed on peripheral blood, taken on day 0 of AZD1222 vaccination. These receptors were taken from an adult in good health.

The V call is TRBV7-9, the J call TRBJ2-1, with D possibly TRBD2 on 6 matching bases. Trimming pared 5 bases from V and 6 bases from J, leaving 23 bases between. The CDR3 is 17 residues long. Germline loops: CDR1 SEHNR, CDR2 FQNEAQ (reference sequence). The CDR3 spells CASSPPSRLGDGNEQFF. CDR3 in DNA: TGTGCCAGCAGCCCACCTTCCCGACTAGGGGACGGCAATGAGCAGTTCTTC.

The gene calls are TRBV6-2 or TRBV6-3 and TRBJ2-4, with 12 nucleotides matching TRBD1. With V trimmed by 2 bases and J by 7 bases, 6 bases remained unmatched. The CDR3 is made up of 16 amino acids. Germline CDR1 is MNHEY and CDR2 is SVGEGT. CDR3 nucleotide sequence: TGTGCCAGCAGTTACCCCCTCGGGACAGGGGGCAACATTCAGTACTTC. It translates to CASSYPLGTGGNIQYF.

The V and J genes are TRBV7-2 and TRBJ2-7; weak D call: TRBD2 (5 bases). Trimming removed 5 bases at V and 0 bases at J, with 14 bases between. Germline V gene lookup returns CDR1 SGHTA and CDR2 FQGNSA. The length of the CDR3 is 15 residues. The CDR3 region has the DNA TGTGCCAGCAGCGAAAGCGGTGAGAGCTCCTACGAGCAGTACTTC. This translates into CASSESGESSYEQYF.

The J gene is TRBJ2-1, the V gene TRBV10-2, with 11 bases that match TRBD2. Per germline, CDR1 WSHSY and CDR2 SAAADI. The CDR3 has 13 residues. Germline trimming cut 11 bases from V and 7 bases from J; bases unmatched to any gene: 7. DNA for the CDR3: TGCGCCCTGGGGGCTAGCGGGGGGAATGAGCAGTTCTTC. This sequence encodes CALGASGGNEQFF.

This clone was seen once. The chain links TRBV2 to TRBJ1-3, with D perhaps matching TRBD1 (5 bases). CDR3 length: 13 amino acids. Between the trimmed V and J ends, which lost 8 bases and 1 base, there was a span of 9 bases. CDR1 SNHLY and CDR2 FYNNEI come from the germline V gene. CDR3 bases: TGTGCCAGCGTACAGGAATCTGGAAACACCATATATTTT. It yields the protein CASVQESGNTIYF.

This chain uses TRBV4-3 with TRBJ1-2, with 8 bases lining up with TRBD1. V was pared by 1 base and J by 4 bases, with 5 bases of the junction left unmatched. The germline gives CDR1 LGHNA, CDR2 YSLEER. The CDR3 consists of 15 residues. This CDR3 reads CASSQVGDRLYGYTF. CDR3 bases: TGCGCCAGCAGCCAAGTCGGGGACAGGCTCTATGGCTACACCTTC.

The chain links TRBV15 to TRBJ1-6; no clear D. This CDR3 is 15 amino acids long. Trimming removed 0 bases at V and 7 bases at J, with 10 bases between. Germline CDR1 and CDR2: LNHNV and YYDKDF (reference sequence). This CDR3 is CATSRDRSENSPLHF. The CDR3 coding sequence is TGTGCCACCAGCAGAGATCGTTCGGAGAATTCACCCCTCCACTTT.

The chain links TRBV6-5 to TRBJ1-5, with unresolved D. CDR1 is MNHEY and CDR2 is SVGAGI in the germline V gene. Trimming stripped 6 bases from V and 1 base from J, with 10 bases between. The CDR3 contains 14 residues. In nucleotides, the CDR3 is TGTGCCAGCAGGACTTTGTGGAGCAATCAGCCCCAGCATTTT. This encodes CASRTLWSNQPQHF.

This clone was detected only a few times. J is TRBJ2-7 and V is TRBV5-1; no clear D. In germline, CDR1 is SGHRS, CDR2 YFSETQ. The CDR3 spans 13 residues. Trimming stripped 0 bases from V and 7 bases from J, with 11 bases between. In DNA form, the CDR3 reads TGCGCCAGCAGCTTGGCCTTCGGCTTGGAGCAGTACTTC. Translation: CASSLAFGLEQYF. Together with reference TRBV5-1 and TRBJ2-7, the CDR3 gives the full variable domain: KAGVTQTPRYLIKTRGQQVTLSCSPISGHRSVSWYQQTPGQGLQFLFEYFSETQRNKGNFPGRFSGRQFSNSRSEMNVSTLELGDSALYLCASSLAFGLEQYFGPGTRLTVT.

The chain links TRBV4-3 to TRBJ1-1, with D tentatively TRBD1 (5 bases). Trimming left V 0 bases short and J 7 bases short, with 15 bases between. Germline V gives CDR1 LGHNA, CDR2 YSLEER. The length of the CDR3 is 15 residues. The CDR3 reads CASSQDPGITGEAFF. CDR3 coding DNA: TGCGCCAGCAGCCAAGATCCGGGGATCACAGGTGAAGCTTTCTTT.

The chain is built from TRBV5-1 and TRBJ2-2, with 10 bases matching TRBD2. The CDR3 is 17 residues long. Germline V gene data show CDR1 as SGHRS and CDR2 as YFSETQ. V shed 0 bases, J shed 2 bases, and the junction held 4 bases outside the gene matches. The CDR3 nucleotides are TGCGCCAGCAGCTTGGCTAGCGGGGGCGTTAACACCGGGGAGCTGTTTTTT. It is translated as CASSLASGGVNTGELFF.

CDR3 protein: CASSADERTSYEQYF. The CDR3 nucleotides read TGCGCCAGCAGTGCGGACGAGAGGACCTCCTACGAGCAGTACTTC. The V gene is TRBV10-1, the J gene TRBJ2-7, with D unclear. Deletions cut 4 bases from V and 0 bases from J, with 13 bases between. The germline CDR1 and CDR2 sequences are WNHNN and SYGVQD (reference sequence). The CDR3 runs to 15 residues.

V usage is TRBV4-1 and J usage is TRBJ2-5, with D unclear. Trimming shortened V by 6 bases and J by 0 bases, and 11 bases separated the two germline ends. Germline CDR1 is MGHRA and CDR2 is YSYEKL. This CDR3 has 14 residues. The CDR3 loop is CASRLDPNQETQYF. CDR3 nucleotides: TGCGCCAGCAGACTGGACCCTAACCAAGAGACCCAGTACTTC.

The V call is TRBV7-9, the J call TRBJ2-2; TRBD1 matches at 8 bases. From germline, CDR1 is SEHNR and CDR2 FQNEAQ (reference sequence). V lost 5 bases to trimming and J lost 4 bases; unmatched junction nucleotides: 9. The CDR3 length is 16 residues. The CDR3 DNA reads as TGTGCCAGCAGCCGTGTGTTCGGACAGGGCACCGGGGAGCTGTTTTTT. The encoded protein is CASSRVFGQGTGELFF.

The rearrangement uses TRBV5-1 and TRBJ2-7, with 13 bases fitting TRBD2. This CDR3 contains 15 residues. Germline V gene data show CDR1 as SGHRS and CDR2 as YFSETQ. V trimming: 4 bases; J trimming: 6 bases; junction bases outside the gene matches: 7. The CDR3 bases are TGCGCCAGCAGCGCTACTAGCGGGGGGGCTGGCGAGCAGTACTTC. Its protein is CASSATSGGAGEQYF.

The V and J genes are TRBV5-4 and TRBJ1-2, with TRBD1 as a possible D gene (5 bases). The CDR3 has 14 amino acids. V lost 4 bases and J 7 bases, leaving 17 bases between the germline ends. Germline V gene lookup returns CDR1 SGHNT and CDR2 YYREEE (reference sequence). As DNA, the CDR3 is TGTGCCAGCAGCGTCGGTGGGACGATGGGTGGCTACACCTTC. Translation gives CASSVGGTMGGYTF. Variable domain in full (rest from reference TRBV5-4 and TRBJ1-2): ETGVTQSPTHLIKTRGQQVTLRCSSQSGHNTVSWYQQALGQGPQFIFQYYREEENGRGNFPPRFSGLQFPNYSSELNVNALELDDSALYLCASSVGGTMGGYTFGSGTRLTVV.

The chain combines TRBV6-5 with TRBJ1-6; D perhaps matches TRBD1 (5 bases). Germline-derived CDR1 and CDR2 are MNHEY and SVGAGI. V was trimmed by 6 bases and J by 10 bases, leaving 19 bases between them. The CDR3 length is 15 residues. CDR3 nucleotides: TGTGCCAGCAGGGTCTCTGGGCAGGGCTACTCACCCCTCCACTTT. Protein product: CASRVSGQGYSPLHF.

This chain links TRBV7-8 with TRBJ1-1; D is possibly TRBD1 (5 bases). The CDR3 is 14 residues long. Germline values: CDR1 SGHVS, CDR2 FQNEAQ. Trimming pared 5 bases from V and 4 bases from J, leaving 14 bases between. The CDR3 reads CASSPPLGGTEAFF. The CDR3 DNA follows: TGTGCCAGCAGCCCCCCCCTGGGGGGCACTGAAGCTTTCTTT.

The chain carries TRBV15 and TRBJ1-3; TRBD1 agrees at 10 bases. Losses at the gene ends were 4 bases for V and 4 bases for J; bases not matched to a gene: 4. In germline, CDR1 is LNHNV, CDR2 YYDKDF (reference sequence). The CDR3 sequence is 15 residues long. CDR3 sequence (DNA): TGTGCCACCAGCACCCGGACAGGGGGAGGAAACACCATATATTTT. This encodes CATSTRTGGGNTIYF.

The genes are TRBV6-6 and TRBJ1-1; 7 bases are shared with TRBD1. The CDR3 is made up of 13 amino acids. V shed 6 bases and J 4 bases; nucleotides not matched to a gene: 5. Looked up from germline, CDR1 is MNHNY and CDR2 is SVGAGI (reference sequence). The CDR3 sequence: CASSTGAATEAFF. For the CDR3, the DNA is TGTGCCAGCAGCACAGGGGCTGCCACTGAAGCTTTCTTT.

This clone was counted a single time. Germline is not matched at one junction end, which may reflect a read error. This chain uses TRBV7-7 with TRBJ2-2; TRBD1 might be the D (6 bases). Germline assignment: CDR1 SSHAT and CDR2 FNYEAQ (reference sequence). The CDR3 loop spans 15 amino acids. CDR3 nucleotides: TGTGCTAGCAGGTCTTCAGGGGTCCCCGGCGGGGAGCTGTTTTTT. Residues: CASRSSGVPGGELFF.

There are a few counts of this clone. This chain connects TRBV9 to TRBJ1-3; 8 nucleotides agree with TRBD1. The CDR3 length is 15 residues. Unmatched junction bases numbered 3, after V lost 1 base and J lost 3 bases. Per the germline V gene, CDR1 is SGDLS and CDR2 is YYNGEE. The CDR3 region is CASSVQGALGNTIYF. The DNA of the CDR3 is TGTGCCAGCAGCGTACAGGGGGCGCTTGGAAACACCATATATTTT.

The CDR3 reads CASSYSGLAGETQYF. In DNA form, the CDR3 reads TGTGCCAGCAGTTACTCGGGGCTGGCGGGAGAGACCCAGTACTTC. The V and J genes are TRBV6-2 or TRBV6-3 and TRBJ2-5; perhaps D is TRBD1 or TRBD2 (5 bases each). CDR1 and CDR2 (germline): MNHEY, SVGEGT. Trimming removed 0 bases at V and 4 bases at J, with 12 bases between. The CDR3 extends over 15 amino acids.

This clone was seen only a few times. This chain joins TRBV2 and TRBJ2-3, with 11 positions matching TRBD1. The length of the CDR3 is 14 residues. V trimming: 10 bases; J trimming: 6 bases; junction bases outside the gene matches: 9. Germline assignment: CDR1 SNHLY and CDR2 FYNNEI. The CDR3 DNA reads TGTGCCACAGGACAGGGGGCCCTATTGGATACGCAGTATTTT. Protein sequence: CATGQGALLDTQYF.

This clone was observed a few times. The genes are TRBV3-1 (or the pseudogene TRBV3-2) and TRBJ1-1; 7 bases map to TRBD1. This CDR3 has 13 amino acids. Germline V CDR1 and CDR2: LGHDT, YNNKEL (reference sequence). V was clipped by 2 bases and J by 6 bases; unmatched bases: 3. Here the CDR3 reads CASSQRQGAEAFF. DNA of the CDR3: TGTGCCAGCAGCCAACGCCAGGGGGCTGAAGCTTTCTTT.

In this sample, this clone turned up once. V gene TRBV11-2 combines with J gene TRBJ2-1; TRBD2 aligns across 11 bases. CDR1 and CDR2 from the germline V gene are SGHAT and FQNNGV. The junction had 6 bases not matched to a gene; V was cut back by 5 bases and J by 3 bases. The length of the CDR3 is 16 residues. The CDR3 reads CASSRPGLAVYNEQFF. In DNA, the CDR3 is TGTGCCAGCAGCCGACCGGGACTAGCGGTCTACAATGAGCAGTTCTTC.

The rearrangement links TRBV19 to TRBJ1-1; maybe TRBD1 (6 bases). The CDR3 consists of 16 residues. The ends were cut back, 5 bases at V and 4 bases at J, with 20 bases in the middle. Germline CDR1 reads LNHDA; CDR2 reads SQIVND (reference sequence). The CDR3: CASSASSFPDSTEAFF. The DNA for the CDR3 is TGTGCCAGTAGTGCATCATCCTTTCCGGACAGCACTGAAGCTTTCTTT.

This chain joins TRBV19 and TRBJ1-2; 9 bases are shared with TRBD1. Trimming cost V 7 bases and J 5 bases; bases outside gene matches: 5. CDR1 LNHDA and CDR2 SQIVND come from the germline V gene (reference sequence). This CDR3 has 13 residues. The chain's CDR3 is CASNFGTGYGYTF. The CDR3 DNA reads TGTGCCAGTAATTTCGGGACAGGGTATGGCTACACCTTC. Variable domain in full (rest from reference TRBV19 and TRBJ1-2): DGGITQSPKYLFRKEGQNVTLSCEQNLNHDAMYWYRQDPGQGLRLIYYSQIVNDFQKGDIAEGYSVSREKKESFPLTVTSAQKNPTAFYLCASNFGTGYGYTFGSGTRLTVV.

The chain uses TRBV7-2 and TRBJ2-3; no reliable D call. This CDR3 has 14 amino acids. V lost 5 bases and J 6 bases, leaving 15 bases between the germline ends. Germline CDR1 reads SGHTA; CDR2 reads FQGNSA. The DNA for the CDR3 is TGTGCCAGCAGCGGCGGCACTAACCGGGATACGCAGTATTTT. It codes for CASSGGTNRDTQYF.